This TCR beta chain was sequenced in a study of CD8 T cells in Susac syndrome. Study as a whole: When their blood was taken, the Susac syndrome patients had either not yet had any therapy, were taking corticosteroids, or were taking intravenous immunoglobulin alone.

CDR3 length equals 13 residues. Germline CDR1 and CDR2: SGHTA and FQGNSA. V lost 6 bases and J 3 bases, leaving 11 bases between the germline ends. As concerns this clonotype: Its matching antigen is unknown.

Findings of the study overall: Susac syndrome CD4+ T cell repertoires showed no clonal expansion.

Negative isolation yielded CD4+ and CD8+ T cells, and FACS enriched TEMRA cells. RNA in amounts of roughly 0.5 to 1 ug was reverse transcribed with random hexamers. A single record per CDR3 protein comes from TCRdb applying MiXCR to the immunoSEQ multiplex PCR reads. The sample yields 210,000 or so distinct CDR3 sequences, 94% seen once. This clonotype was sampled from a human donor with Susac syndrome. The genes are TRBV7-2 and TRBJ1-1, with D maybe TRBD1 (5 bases). Material: CD4+ T cells from PBMCs. The CDR3 is CASSYPRDTEAFF. In DNA form, the CDR3 reads TGTGCCAGCAGTTACCCCAGGGACACTGAAGCTTTCTTT.